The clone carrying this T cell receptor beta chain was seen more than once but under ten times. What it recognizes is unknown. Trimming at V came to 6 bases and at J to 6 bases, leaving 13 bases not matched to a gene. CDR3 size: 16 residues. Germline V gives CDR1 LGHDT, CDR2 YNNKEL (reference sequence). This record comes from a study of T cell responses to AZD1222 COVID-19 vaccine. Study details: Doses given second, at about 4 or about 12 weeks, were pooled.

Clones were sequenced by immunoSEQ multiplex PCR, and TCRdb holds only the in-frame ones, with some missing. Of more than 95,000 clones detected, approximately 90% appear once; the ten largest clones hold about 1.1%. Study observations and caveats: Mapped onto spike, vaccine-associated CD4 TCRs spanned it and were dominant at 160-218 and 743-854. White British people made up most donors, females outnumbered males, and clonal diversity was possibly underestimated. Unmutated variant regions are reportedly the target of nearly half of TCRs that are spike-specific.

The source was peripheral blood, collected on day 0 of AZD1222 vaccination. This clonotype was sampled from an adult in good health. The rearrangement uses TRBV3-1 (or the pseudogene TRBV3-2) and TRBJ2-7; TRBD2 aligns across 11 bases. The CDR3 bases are TGTGCCAGCAGTGGGGAAACTAGCGGGAGCTTCGGCGAGCAGTACTTC. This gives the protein CASSGETSGSFGEQYF.